One T cell receptor (beta chain) is described in this entry. Its binding antigen is unknown. There are no base qualities to consult, and no much larger clone falls within one base. In the germline V gene, CDR1 corresponds to SNHLY and CDR2 to FYNNEI. V lost 6 bases and J lost 2 bases; the stretch between them is 11 bases long. The CDR3, from cysteine to phenylalanine, totals 14 residues. The kept DNA is CDR3 alone, 42 bases in frame from the first base. This record comes from a study of cytotoxic CD8 clonotypes in ibrutinib-treated CLL (dated by TCRdb to the early 2020s). With respect to the entire study: The cohort was composed of under 12 relapsed/refractory and about 15 treatment-naive patients; IGHV unmutated status was identified in 17 patients. Response samples were obtained after a median of 12 months of treatment, with a range of roughly 6 to 36 months. On average, each sample had 255,043 productive templates and tens of thousands of productive rearrangements. Patients were still on ibrutinib when every remission and progressive disease sample was collected. Responses were partial in roughly 24 patients and complete in 2; after median about 70 months follow-up, 14 stayed in remission and some twelve progressed. Of the 86 participants in the trial, about 26 had longitudinal samples available. Cryopreserved peripheral blood mononuclear cells were collected at three points: before therapy, at response, and at either sustained remission or disease progression.

Interpreted using the paper, the time point label stands for: approximately 25 months on ibrutinib. For TCR beta library preparation, roughly 2.1 micrograms of genomic DNA were isolated from cryopreserved PBMCs. Longitudinal blood samples from CLL patients receiving ibrutinib monotherapy were subjected to high-throughput TCR beta sequencing. The patients took part in an open-label, single-center phase 2 trial of ibrutinib monotherapy. Each clonotype received, on average, 10x coverage in deep resolution sequencing performed on a MiSeq, where the target depth lay between 1 in 1 million and 1 in 200,000 T cells. The immunoSEQ hsTCRB Kit was used to generate the TCR beta libraries. For the original study's pipeline: ImmunoSEQ Data Assistant and ImmunoSEQ Analyzer were used for data analysis, and V, D and J genes were assigned according to IMGT definitions. Clonality, which ranges from 0 to 1, was calculated by subtracting the normalized Shannon entropy of productive rearrangement frequencies from one. Only overrepresented clonotypes making up at least 0.05% of each patient's repertoire were included in the public clonotype analysis. Some 12 age-matched healthy donor repertoires from immuneACCESS served as clonality controls. TCRdb retrieved this table from immuneACCESS and kept in-frame rearrangements only. Not all clones are present; in checked studies, unresolved V genes account for under half, and no reason is known for the remainder. Clonal size and the V and J genes are those of that table, whereas D and trimming came from the DNA. The sample table lists hundreds of thousands of clones, less than 75% of them with a count of one. In total, the top ten clones hold just over 15% of the sample.

Results and caveats for the whole study, not just this receptor: Public clonotypes were found to be uncommon and were observed to contract or remain stable during treatment; the increase in clonality was shown to reflect expansion of private clonotypes at ibrutinib response. Baseline clonality exceeded that of age-matched healthy donors and correlated strongly with circulating CD8+ T-cell counts. Clonality increased at ibrutinib response, stayed stable in sustained remission, and fell back toward baseline at progression. Lymph node repertoires were not examined, and the timing of sampling was not matched between patients in sustained remission and those whose disease progressed.

The V and J segments used are TRBV2 and TRBJ1-5, with an unclear D gene assignment. Sequenced here: PBMCs, sampled after 24 months of ibrutinib treatment. This TCR was sampled from a human donor with chronic lymphocytic leukemia. Read as DNA, the sequence is TGTGCCAGCAGGGCGGCTTTTGGCAATCAGCCCCAGCATTTT. Its protein reads: CASRAAFGNQPQHF.